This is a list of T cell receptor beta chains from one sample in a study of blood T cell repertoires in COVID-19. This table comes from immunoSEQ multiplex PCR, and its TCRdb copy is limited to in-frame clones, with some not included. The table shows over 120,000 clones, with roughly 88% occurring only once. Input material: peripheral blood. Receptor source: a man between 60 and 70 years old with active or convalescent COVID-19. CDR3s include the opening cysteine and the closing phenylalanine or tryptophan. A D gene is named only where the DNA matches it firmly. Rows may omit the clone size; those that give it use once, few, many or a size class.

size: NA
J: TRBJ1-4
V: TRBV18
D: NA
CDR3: CASSPPAGVEKLFF
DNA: TGTGCCAGCTCACCACCTGCAGGGGTGGAAAAACTGTTTTTT

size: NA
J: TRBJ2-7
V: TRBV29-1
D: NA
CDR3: CSVRGYYEQYF
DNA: TGCAGCGTGCGAGGTTACTACGAGCAGTACTTC

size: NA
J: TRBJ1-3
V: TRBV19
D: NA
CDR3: CASSPLGALYRTIYF
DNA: TGTGCCAGTAGCCCATTAGGGGCCCTGTATCGCACCATATATTTT

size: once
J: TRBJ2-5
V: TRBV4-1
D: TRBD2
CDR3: CASSQESLAGGFQETQYF
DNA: TGCGCCAGCAGCCAAGAGTCGCTAGCGGGGGGGTTCCAAGAGACCCAGTACTTC

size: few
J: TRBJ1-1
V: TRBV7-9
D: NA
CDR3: CASSLSGSNTEAFF
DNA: TGTGCCAGCAGCTTATCGGGGTCGAACACTGAAGCTTTCTTT

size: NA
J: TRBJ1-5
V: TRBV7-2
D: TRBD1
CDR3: CASSLRQGAGQPQHF
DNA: TGTGCCAGCAGCTTAAGACAGGGGGCGGGTCAGCCCCAGCATTTT

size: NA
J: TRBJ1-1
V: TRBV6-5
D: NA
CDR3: CASSYSPFPSEAFF
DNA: TGTGCCAGCAGTTACTCCCCCTTTCCCTCTGAAGCTTTCTTT

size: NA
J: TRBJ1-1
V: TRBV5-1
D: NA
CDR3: CASGAGLPNTEAFF
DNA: TGCGCCAGCGGGGCAGGTCTTCCTAACACTGAAGCTTTCTTT

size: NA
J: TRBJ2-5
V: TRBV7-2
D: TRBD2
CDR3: CASSSSGSSETQYF
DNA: TGTGCCAGCAGCTCGAGCGGGAGTTCAGAGACCCAGTACTTC

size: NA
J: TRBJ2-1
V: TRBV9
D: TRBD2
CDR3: CASSVEQLLAGRSYNEQFF
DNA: TGTGCCAGCAGCGTAGAGCAATTACTAGCGGGGCGATCCTACAATGAGCAGTTCTTC

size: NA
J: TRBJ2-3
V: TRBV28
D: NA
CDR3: CATLPGADADTQYF
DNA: TGTGCCACACTGCCGGGTGCTGACGCAGATACGCAGTATTTT

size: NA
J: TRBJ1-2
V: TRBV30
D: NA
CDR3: CAWSFDDLSWRGYTF
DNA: TGTGCCTGGAGTTTCGATGACCTATCTTGGAGAGGCTACACCTTC

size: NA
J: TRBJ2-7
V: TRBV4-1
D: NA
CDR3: CASSQGTNYEQYF
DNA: TGCGCCAGCAGCCAAGGGACTAACTACGAGCAGTACTTC